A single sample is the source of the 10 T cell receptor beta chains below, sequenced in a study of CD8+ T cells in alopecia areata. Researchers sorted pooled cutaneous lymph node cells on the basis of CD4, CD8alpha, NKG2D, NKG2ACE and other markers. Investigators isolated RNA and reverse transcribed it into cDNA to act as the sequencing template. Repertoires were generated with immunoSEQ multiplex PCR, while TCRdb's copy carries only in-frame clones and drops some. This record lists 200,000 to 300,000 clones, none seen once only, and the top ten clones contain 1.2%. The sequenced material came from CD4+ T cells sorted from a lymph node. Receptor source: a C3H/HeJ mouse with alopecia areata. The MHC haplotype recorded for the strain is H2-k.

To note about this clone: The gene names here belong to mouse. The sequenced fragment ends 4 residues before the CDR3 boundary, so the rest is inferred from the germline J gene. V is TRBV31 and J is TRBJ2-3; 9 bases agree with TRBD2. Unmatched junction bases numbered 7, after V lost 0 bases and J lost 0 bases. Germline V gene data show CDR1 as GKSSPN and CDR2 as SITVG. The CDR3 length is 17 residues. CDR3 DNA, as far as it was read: TGTGCCTGGAGTCTCATTCTGGGGGGGACTAGTGCAGAA. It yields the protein CAWSLILGGTSAE. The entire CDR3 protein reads CAWSLILGGTSAETLYF.

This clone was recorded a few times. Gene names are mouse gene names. The CDR3 DNA, read in part, is TGTGCCAGCAGCCAAAAGACTAGTCAAAAC. Translated, it gives CASSQKTSQN. The entire CDR3 reads CASSQKTSQNTLYF. V and J are TRBV5 and TRBJ2-4; no reliable D call. Read coverage stops 4 residues before the CDR3 terminus; the germline J gene supplies the remainder. The germline V gene encodes CDR1 LGHNA and CDR2 YNLKQL (reference sequence). Trimming pared 2 bases from V and 0 bases from J, leaving 6 bases between. This CDR3 contains 14 residues.

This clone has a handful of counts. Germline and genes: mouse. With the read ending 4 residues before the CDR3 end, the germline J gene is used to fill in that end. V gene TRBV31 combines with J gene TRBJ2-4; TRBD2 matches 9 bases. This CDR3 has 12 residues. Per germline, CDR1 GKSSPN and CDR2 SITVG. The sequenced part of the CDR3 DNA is TGTGCCTGGAGACTGGGGGGAAAC. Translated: CAWRLGGN. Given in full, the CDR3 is CAWRLGGNTLYF.

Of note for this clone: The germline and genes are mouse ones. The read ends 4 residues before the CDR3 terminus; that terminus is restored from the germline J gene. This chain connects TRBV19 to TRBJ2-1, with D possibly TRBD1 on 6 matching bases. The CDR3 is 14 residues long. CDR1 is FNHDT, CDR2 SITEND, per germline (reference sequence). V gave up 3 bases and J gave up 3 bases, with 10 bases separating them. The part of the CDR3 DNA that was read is TGTGCCAGCAGTACGCCGGACAGCTATGCT. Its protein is CASSTPDSYA. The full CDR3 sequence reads CASSTPDSYAEQFF.

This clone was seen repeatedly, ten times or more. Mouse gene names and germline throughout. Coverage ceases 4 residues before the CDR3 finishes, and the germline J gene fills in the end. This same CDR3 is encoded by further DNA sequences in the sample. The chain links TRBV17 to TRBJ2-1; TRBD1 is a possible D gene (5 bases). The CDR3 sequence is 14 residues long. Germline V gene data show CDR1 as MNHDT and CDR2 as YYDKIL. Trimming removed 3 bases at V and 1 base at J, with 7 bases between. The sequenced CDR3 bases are TGTGCTAGCAGTAGGACAGAGAACTATGCT. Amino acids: CASSRTENYA. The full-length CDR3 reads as CASSRTENYAEQFF.

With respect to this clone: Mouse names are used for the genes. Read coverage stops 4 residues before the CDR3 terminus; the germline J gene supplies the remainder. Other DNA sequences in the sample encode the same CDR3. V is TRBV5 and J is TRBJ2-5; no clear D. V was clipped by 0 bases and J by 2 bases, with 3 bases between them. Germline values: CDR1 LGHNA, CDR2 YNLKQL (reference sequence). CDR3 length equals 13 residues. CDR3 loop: CASSQEGQDTQYF. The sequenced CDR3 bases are TGTGCCAGCAGCCAAGAAGGCCAAGAC.

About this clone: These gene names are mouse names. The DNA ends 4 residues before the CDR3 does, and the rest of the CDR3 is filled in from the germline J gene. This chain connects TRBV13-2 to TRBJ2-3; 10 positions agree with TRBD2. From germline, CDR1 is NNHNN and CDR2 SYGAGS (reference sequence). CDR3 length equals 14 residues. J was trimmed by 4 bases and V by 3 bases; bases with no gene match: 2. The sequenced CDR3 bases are TGTGCCAGCGGTGCTGGGGGGGCGCCAGAA. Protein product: CASGAGGAPE. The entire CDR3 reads CASGAGGAPETLYF.

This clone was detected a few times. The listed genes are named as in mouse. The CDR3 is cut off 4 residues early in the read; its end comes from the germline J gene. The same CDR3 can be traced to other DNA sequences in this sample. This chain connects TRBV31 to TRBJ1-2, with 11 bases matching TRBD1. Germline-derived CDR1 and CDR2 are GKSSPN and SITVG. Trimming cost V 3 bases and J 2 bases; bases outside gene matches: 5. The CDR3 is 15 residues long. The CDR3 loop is CAWSRTGGANSDYTF. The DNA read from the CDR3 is TGTGCCTGGAGCCGGACAGGGGGCGCGAACTCC.

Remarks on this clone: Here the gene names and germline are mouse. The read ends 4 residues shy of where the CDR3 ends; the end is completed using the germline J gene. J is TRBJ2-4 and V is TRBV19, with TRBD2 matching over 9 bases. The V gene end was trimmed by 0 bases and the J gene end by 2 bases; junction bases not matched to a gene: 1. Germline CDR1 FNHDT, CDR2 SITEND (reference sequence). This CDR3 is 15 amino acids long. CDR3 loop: CASSIAGGDQNTLYF. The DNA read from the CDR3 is TGTGCCAGCAGTATAGCTGGGGGGGATCAAAAC. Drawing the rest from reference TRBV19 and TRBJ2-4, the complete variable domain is GGIITQTPKFLIGQEGQKLTLKCQQNFNHDTMYWYRQDSGKGLRLIYYSITENDLQKGDLSEGYDASREKKSSFSLTVTSAQKNEMAVFLCASSIAGGDQNTLYFGAGTRLSVL.

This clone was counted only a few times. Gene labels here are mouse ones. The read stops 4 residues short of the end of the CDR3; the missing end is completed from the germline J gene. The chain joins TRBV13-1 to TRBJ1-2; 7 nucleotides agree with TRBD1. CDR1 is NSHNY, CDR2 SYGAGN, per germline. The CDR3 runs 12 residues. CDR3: CASSGQGGDYTF. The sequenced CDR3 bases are TGTGCCAGCAGTGGACAGGGAGGC.